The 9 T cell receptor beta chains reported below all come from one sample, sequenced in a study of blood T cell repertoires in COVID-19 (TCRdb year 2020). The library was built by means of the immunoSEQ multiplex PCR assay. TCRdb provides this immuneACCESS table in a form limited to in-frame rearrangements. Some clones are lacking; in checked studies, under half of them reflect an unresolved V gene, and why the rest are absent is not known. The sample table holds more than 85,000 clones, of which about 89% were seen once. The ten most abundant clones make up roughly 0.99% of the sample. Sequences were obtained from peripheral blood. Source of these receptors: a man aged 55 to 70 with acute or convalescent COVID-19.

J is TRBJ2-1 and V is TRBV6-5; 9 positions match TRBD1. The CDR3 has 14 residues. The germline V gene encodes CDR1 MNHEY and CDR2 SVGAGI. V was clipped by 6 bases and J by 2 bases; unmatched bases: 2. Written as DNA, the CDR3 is TGTGCCAGCAGGGGGACAGGGCCCTACAATGAGCAGTTCTTC. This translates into CASRGTGPYNEQFF.

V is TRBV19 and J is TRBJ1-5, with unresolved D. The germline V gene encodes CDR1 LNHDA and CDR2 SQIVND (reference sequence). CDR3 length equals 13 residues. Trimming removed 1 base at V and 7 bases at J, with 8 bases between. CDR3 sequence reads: CASSIGAGQPQHF. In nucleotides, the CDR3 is TGTGCCAGTAGTATAGGGGCGGGCCAGCCCCAGCATTTT.

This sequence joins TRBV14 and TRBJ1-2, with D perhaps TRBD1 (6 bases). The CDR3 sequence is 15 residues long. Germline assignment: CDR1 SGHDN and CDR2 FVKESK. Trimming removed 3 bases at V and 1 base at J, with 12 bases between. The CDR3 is CASSQAGQFNYGYTF. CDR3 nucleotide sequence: TGTGCCAGCAGCCAGGCCGGACAGTTTAACTATGGCTACACCTTC.

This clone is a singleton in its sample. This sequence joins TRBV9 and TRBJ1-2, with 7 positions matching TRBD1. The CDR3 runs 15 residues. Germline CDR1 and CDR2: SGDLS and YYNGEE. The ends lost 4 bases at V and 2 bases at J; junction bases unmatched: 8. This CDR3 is CASSPRDSLNYGYTF. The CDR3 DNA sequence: TGTGCCAGCAGCCCACGGGACAGTTTGAACTATGGCTACACCTTC.

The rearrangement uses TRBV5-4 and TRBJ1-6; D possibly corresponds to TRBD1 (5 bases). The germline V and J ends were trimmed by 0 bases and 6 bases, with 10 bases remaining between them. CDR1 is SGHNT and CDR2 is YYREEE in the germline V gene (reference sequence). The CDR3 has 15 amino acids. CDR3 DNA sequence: TGTGCCAGCAGCTTGGAGAGACAGCCTAATTCACCCCTCCACTTT. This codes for CASSLERQPNSPLHF.

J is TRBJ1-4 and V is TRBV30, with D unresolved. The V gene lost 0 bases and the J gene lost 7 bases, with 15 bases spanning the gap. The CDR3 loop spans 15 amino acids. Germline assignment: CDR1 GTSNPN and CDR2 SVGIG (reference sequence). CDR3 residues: CAWSVPPGSGEKLFF. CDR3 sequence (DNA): TGTGCCTGGAGTGTCCCACCGGGGTCGGGTGAAAAACTGTTTTTT.

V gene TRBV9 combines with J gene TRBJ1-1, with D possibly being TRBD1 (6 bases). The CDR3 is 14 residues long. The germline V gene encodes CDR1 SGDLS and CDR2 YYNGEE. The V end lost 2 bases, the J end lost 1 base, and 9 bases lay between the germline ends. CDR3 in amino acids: CASSVTGSNTEAFF. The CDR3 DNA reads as TGTGCCAGCAGCGTTACAGGGTCGAACACTGAAGCTTTCTTT.

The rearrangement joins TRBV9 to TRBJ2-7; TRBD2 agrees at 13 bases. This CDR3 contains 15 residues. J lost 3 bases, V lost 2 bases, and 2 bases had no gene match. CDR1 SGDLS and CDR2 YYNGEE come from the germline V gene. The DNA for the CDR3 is TGTGCCAGCAGCGTCGGACTAGCGGGAGACTACGAGCAGTACTTC. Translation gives CASSVGLAGDYEQYF.

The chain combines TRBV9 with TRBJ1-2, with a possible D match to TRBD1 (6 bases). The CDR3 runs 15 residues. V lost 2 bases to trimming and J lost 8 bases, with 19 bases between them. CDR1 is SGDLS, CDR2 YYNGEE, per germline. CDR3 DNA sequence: TGTGCCAGCAGCGTGAGACAGGACAACTATGGGGGCTACACCTTC. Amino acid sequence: CASSVRQDNYGGYTF.